These 26 T cell receptor beta chains originate from one sample sequenced in a study of beta chain features in type 1 diabetes. Every bit of the isolated RNA underwent reverse transcription, so sequencing read expressed TCRB transcripts. Assay: immunoSEQ multiplex PCR; the TCRdb copy retains only in-frame clones and omits some. This table has over 500,000 clones, roughly 15% appearing once. Sample: naive CD4+ T cells from blood. These receptors all stem from a man between 18 and 35 years old in good health.

The V and J genes are TRBV21-1 and TRBJ1-5; the listed D gene, TRBD1, was not tested against the DNA. TRBV21-1 represents a pseudogene. The length of the CDR3 is 12 residues. CDR3 sequence reads: CASRTGWQPQHF. As DNA, the CDR3 is TGTGCCAGCAGGACAGGGTGGCAGCCCCAGCATTTT.

For the CDR3, the DNA is TGTGCCAGCTCACCTCGCAGGGTTGGGGCTACAACTAATGAAAAACTGTTTTTT. This gives the protein CASSPRRVGATTNEKLFF. This rearrangement joins TRBV18 to TRBJ1-4, with TRBD1 as a possible D gene (5 bases). The CDR3 is 18 residues long. Germline V gene sequence: CDR1 KGHSH, CDR2 LQKENI. Trimming left V 3 bases short and J 0 bases short, with 17 bases between.

This clone was observed a handful of times. The chain recombines TRBV7-9 with TRBJ2-7; D possibly uses TRBD1 or TRBD2 (5 bases each). Per germline, CDR1 SEHNR and CDR2 FQNEAQ (reference sequence). The CDR3 loop spans 12 amino acids. The V gene lost 5 bases and the J gene lost 5 bases, with 10 bases spanning the gap. The CDR3 DNA follows: TGTGCCAGCAGCCCTGGGGGAAACGAGCAGTACTTC. Translation gives CASSPGGNEQYF.

This chain connects TRBV7-2 to TRBJ1-1, with TRBD1 as a possible D gene (5 bases). Trimming left V 6 bases short and J 4 bases short, with 15 bases between. The CDR3 has 14 residues. In germline, CDR1 is SGHTA, CDR2 FQGNSA. The CDR3 is CASRQQERGTEAFF. The CDR3 nucleotides are TGTGCCAGCAGGCAACAGGAACGGGGCACTGAAGCTTTCTTT.

J is TRBJ2-1 and V is TRBV4-3, with D maybe TRBD2 (5 bases). CDR3 length: 17 amino acids. Germline V gene sequence: CDR1 LGHNA, CDR2 YSLEER. The germline V and J ends were trimmed by 2 bases and 0 bases, with 14 bases remaining between them. CDR3 protein: CASSQWGAQSSYNEQFF. The DNA for the CDR3 is TGCGCCAGCAGCCAATGGGGAGCACAGAGCTCCTACAATGAGCAGTTCTTC.

The sample holds a few counts of this clone. This rearrangement joins TRBV6-1 to TRBJ2-5; D is uncertain. V lost 6 bases to trimming and J lost 1 base, with 6 bases between them. Germline assignment: CDR1 MNHNS and CDR2 SASEGT. The CDR3 consists of 12 residues. The CDR3 protein is CASRDPQETQYF. The DNA for the CDR3 is TGTGCCAGCAGGGACCCCCAAGAGACCCAGTACTTC.

This clone was detected a few times. The chain has TRBV7-9 and TRBJ1-5, with a tentative D call TRBD1 (5 bases). V was clipped by 2 bases and J by 3 bases, with 11 bases between them. CDR3 length equals 15 residues. Germline V gene data show CDR1 as SEHNR and CDR2 as FQNEAQ (reference sequence). In DNA, the CDR3 is TGTGCCAGCAGCTTACAGGGTCAAGTCAATCAGCCCCAGCATTTT. As protein: CASSLQGQVNQPQHF. The variable domain in full, with the rest retrieved from reference TRBV7-9 and TRBJ1-5, is DTGVSQNPRHKITKRGQNVTFRCDPISEHNRLYWYRQTLGQGPEFLTYFQNEAQLEKSRLLSDRFSAERPKGSFSTLEIQRTEQGDSAMYLCASSLQGQVNQPQHFGDGTRLSIL.

The V call is TRBV9, the J call TRBJ1-6; D may be TRBD1 (5 bases). Trimming shortened V by 4 bases and J by 7 bases, and 18 bases separated the two germline ends. Germline V CDR1 and CDR2: SGDLS, YYNGEE. The CDR3 is made up of 16 amino acids. CDR3 coding DNA: TGTGCCAGCAGCCCTACATCCGGGACCGCAAATTCACCCCTCCACTTT. Its translation is CASSPTSGTANSPLHF.

This clone was counted only a few times. This chain joins TRBV5-4 and TRBJ1-2, with TRBD1 matching 7 bases. Trimming cost V 0 bases and J 2 bases; bases outside gene matches: 1. Looked up from germline, CDR1 is SGHNT and CDR2 is YYREEE (reference sequence). The CDR3 totals 14 residues. CDR3 residues: CASSLETGNYGYTF. As DNA, the CDR3 is TGTGCCAGCAGCTTGGAGACAGGGAACTATGGCTACACCTTC.

This clone was detected only a few times. The V and J genes are TRBV19 and TRBJ1-2, with TRBD1 matching 7 bases. V shed 5 bases, J shed 2 bases, and the junction held 5 bases outside the gene matches. Germline V gene sequence: CDR1 LNHDA, CDR2 SQIVND (reference sequence). The CDR3 consists of 14 residues. CDR3 region: CASSPSGGNYGYTF. In DNA form, the CDR3 reads TGTGCCAGTAGTCCCTCAGGGGGAAACTATGGCTACACCTTC.

The sample holds one count of this clone. The chain uses TRBV7-2 and TRBJ1-1; 10 bases agree with TRBD1. J lost 4 bases, V lost 5 bases, and 7 bases had no gene match. The CDR3 is 15 residues long. The germline V gene has CDR1 SGHTA and CDR2 FQGNSA. The CDR3 loop is CASSRDRGRGTEAFF. The CDR3 DNA follows: TGTGCCAGCAGCCGAGACAGGGGGCGAGGCACTGAAGCTTTCTTT.

This clone occurred a few times. The chain carries TRBV5-1 and TRBJ1-1; D gene unclear. The CDR3 consists of 13 residues. The V gene's germline CDR1 is SGHRS and CDR2 YFSETQ. V lost 2 bases, J lost 0 bases, and 5 bases lay in between. CDR3 DNA sequence: TGCGCCAGCAGCTTTAGGGTGAACACTGAAGCTTTCTTT. Its protein is CASSFRVNTEAFF. The full variable domain, rest sourced from reference TRBV5-1 and TRBJ1-1, is KAGVTQTPRYLIKTRGQQVTLSCSPISGHRSVSWYQQTPGQGLQFLFEYFSETQRNKGNFPGRFSGRQFSNSRSEMNVSTLELGDSALYLCASSFRVNTEAFFGQGTRLTVV.

There are a few counts of this clone. Other DNA variants within this sample encode the same CDR3. The rearrangement joins TRBV18 to TRBJ2-7, with TRBD1 identical over 11 bases. The CDR3 runs 13 residues. Germline CDR1 is KGHSH and CDR2 is LQKENI. V trimming: 3 bases; J trimming: 6 bases; junction bases outside the gene matches: 1. The CDR3 reads CASSPGQGGEQYF. The CDR3 coding sequence is TGTGCCAGCTCACCGGGACAGGGGGGCGAGCAGTACTTC.

The chain employs TRBV5-1 and TRBJ2-7; 7 bases fit TRBD2. CDR1 and CDR2 (germline): SGHRS, YFSETQ. V gave up 1 base and J gave up 7 bases; unmatched junction bases: 11. CDR3 length: 15 amino acids. Here the CDR3 DNA reads TGCGCCAGCAGCTTGCGAGGACTAGGGGTGCGAGAGCAGTACTTC. It translates to CASSLRGLGVREQYF.

This clone was counted a few times. V and J are TRBV13 and TRBJ2-3, with TRBD1 identical over 10 bases. V dropped 5 bases and J dropped 5; count of bases not matched to a gene: 13. CDR1 and CDR2 (germline): PRHDT, FYEKMQ (reference sequence). The CDR3 loop spans 17 amino acids. The CDR3 coding sequence is TGTGCCAGCAGCCGTCCGACAGGGGGCAAAGGGTTAGATACGCAGTATTTT. It is translated as CASSRPTGGKGLDTQYF.

The chain has TRBV30 and TRBJ2-2; D uncertain. The CDR3 is made up of 13 amino acids. Germline assignment: CDR1 GTSNPN and CDR2 SVGIG (reference sequence). V was cut by 8 bases and J by 5 bases, with 15 bases left in between. The CDR3 here is CATRSVYTGELFF. The CDR3 DNA follows: TGTGCCACGCGGTCAGTCTATACCGGGGAGCTGTTTTTT.

This chain links TRBV6-4 with TRBJ2-4; TRBD1 matches at 7 bases. This CDR3 comprises 17 residues. Germline-derived CDR1 and CDR2 are MRHNA and SNTAGT. V trimming: 0 bases; J trimming: 7 bases; junction bases outside the gene matches: 12. The CDR3, as DNA: TGTGCCAGCAGTGACTCGAAGGGGGCCAGGGTAGGGAACATTCAGTACTTC. Translated: CASSDSKGARVGNIQYF.

This clone appeared a few times. The chain has TRBV20-1 and TRBJ2-7; D remains ambiguous. V lost 5 bases and J 3 bases, leaving 5 bases between the germline ends. The CDR3 runs 10 residues. Per germline, CDR1 DFQATT and CDR2 SNEGSKA (reference sequence). The CDR3 is CSARNYEQYF. As DNA, the CDR3 is TGCAGTGCTCGGAACTACGAGCAGTACTTC.

This sequence joins TRBV4-2 and TRBJ2-1; D possibly matches TRBD1 or TRBD2 (5 bases each). There are 16 residues in the CDR3. Germline assignment: CDR1 LGHNA and CDR2 YNFKEQ. V dropped 4 bases and J dropped 4 bases, with 17 bases sitting between them. CDR3 sequence (DNA): TGTGCCAGCAGCCCCCCCGGGGCCCTACCTTACAATGAGCAGTTCTTC. Protein sequence: CASSPPGALPYNEQFF.

This clone was found a few times. This chain connects TRBV15 to TRBJ2-7; D ambiguous. Looked up from germline, CDR1 is LNHNV and CDR2 is YYDKDF (reference sequence). The CDR3 loop spans 13 amino acids. The germline V and J ends were trimmed by 1 base and 5 bases, with 9 bases remaining between them. The CDR3 region has the DNA TGTGCCACCAGCAGAGCTGGTAAGAACGAGCAGTACTTC. It codes for CATSRAGKNEQYF.

This clone was found a few times. The rearrangement links TRBV5-1 to TRBJ2-3; D may be TRBD1 or TRBD2 (5 bases each). Germline CDR1 reads SGHRS; CDR2 reads YFSETQ. Trimming took off 5 bases at V and 4 bases at J, with 20 bases between the two ends. The CDR3 spans 16 residues. The CDR3 sequence: CASRENRVLGADTQYF. In DNA form, the CDR3 reads TGCGCCAGCAGAGAGAATCGCGTGTTGGGGGCAGATACGCAGTATTTT.

This sequence joins TRBV9 and TRBJ1-6, with TRBD1 identical over 9 bases. V dropped 2 bases and J dropped 7; count of bases not matched to a gene: 13. The CDR3 sequence is 18 residues long. CDR1 and CDR2 from the germline V gene are SGDLS and YYNGEE. CDR3 region: CASSVKTTPGQGNSPLHF. Here the CDR3 DNA reads TGTGCCAGCAGCGTTAAAACAACCCCGGGACAGGGAAATTCACCCCTCCACTTT.

The chain joins TRBV7-2 to TRBJ1-2; the D is unclear. Trimming cost V 5 bases and J 0 bases, with 13 bases left between them. This CDR3 contains 15 residues. In germline, CDR1 is SGHTA, CDR2 FQGNSA. CDR3 residues: CASSTRPGTNYGYTF. CDR3 sequence (DNA): TGTGCCAGCAGCACAAGACCAGGAACTAACTATGGCTACACCTTC.

Only a few counts were recorded for this clone. The rearrangement uses TRBV5-1 and TRBJ2-1; D is possibly TRBD1 or TRBD2 (6 bases each). The CDR3 sequence is 17 residues long. V lost 4 bases and J 0 bases, leaving 17 bases between the germline ends. From germline, CDR1 is SGHRS and CDR2 YFSETQ. The CDR3 coding sequence is TGCGCCAGCAGCAGCCTACAGGGAGGCATCTCCTACAATGAGCAGTTCTTC. Protein product: CASSSLQGGISYNEQFF.

As for this clone: In the same sample, other DNA sequences code for this CDR3. The chain uses TRBV9 and TRBJ1-2; TRBD1 aligns across 8 bases. Germline trimming cut 0 bases from V and 2 bases from J; bases unmatched to any gene: 3. Germline loops: CDR1 SGDLS, CDR2 YYNGEE. This CDR3 comprises 15 residues. The chain's CDR3 is CASSVEGDRNYGYTF. DNA of the CDR3: TGTGCCAGCAGCGTAGAAGGGGACAGGAACTATGGCTACACCTTC.

This clone has a handful of counts. Distinct nucleotide sequences in the sample also encode this CDR3. The chain joins TRBV5-1 to TRBJ2-7; D call uncertain. CDR1 and CDR2 (germline): SGHRS, YFSETQ. The CDR3 consists of 14 residues. V lost 0 bases and J lost 2, with 9 bases in between. The CDR3 nucleotides read TGCGCCAGCAGCTTGGCCACCGGAACCTACGAGCAGTACTTC. Translating it yields CASSLATGTYEQYF. Complete variable domain (other parts from reference TRBV5-1 and TRBJ2-7): KAGVTQTPRYLIKTRGQQVTLSCSPISGHRSVSWYQQTPGQGLQFLFEYFSETQRNKGNFPGRFSGRQFSNSRSEMNVSTLELGDSALYLCASSLATGTYEQYFGPGTRLTVT.